Sequencing of this T cell receptor beta chain was carried out in a study of response to subunit inactivated influenza vaccine (dated by TCRdb to about 2018). Regarding the complete study: To follow how T cells responded to a trivalent subunit inactivated influenza vaccine, the researchers relied on deep quantitative profiling of the T cell receptor repertoire. Beyond this particular receptor, the publication reports: The authors proposed that each seasonal influenza vaccination may bring in only a limited number of new T cells.

Based on the germline V gene, the CDR1 and CDR2 sequences are MDHEN and SYDVKM. The germline V and J ends show losses of 5 bases and 4 bases respectively, and no gene match explains 13 bases of the junction. The CDR3 spans 17 residues, from the cysteine through the phenylalanine. Only the CDR3 region is kept as DNA, spanning 51 bases read in frame from base 1. This specimen's time point label, per the study, means: 45 days after influenza vaccine administration. The method was RT-PCR. Sequenced using an Illumina HiSeq 2500. In-frame beta chains were kept once TCRdb had trimmed the public reads at Q25 with fastp and called clones with MiXCR. Rows matching on CDR3 protein sequence are summarized as one entry with the most common DNA and genes. The sample has 500,000 to 600,000 distinct CDR3 sequences on record, 10% to 15% of them singletons. The top ten constitute over 10% of the sample. On this clonotype itself: Its antigen remains unidentified. No per-base quality is available; no much larger clone lies one base away.

The origin of this receptor is a middle-aged man who received an inactivated influenza vaccine. Donor details come from another sample of the same person, matched by shared clones. The V and J genes are TRBV28 and TRBJ1-2, and TRBD1 matches 10 of the central bases. This material consisted of PBMCs from blood, taken 45 days after vaccination. DNA sequence: TGTGCCAGCAGTACCACCGGGACAGGGGCCTGGAGCTATGGCTACACCTTC. Its protein reads: CASSTTGTGAWSYGYTF.